A selection of T cell receptor beta chains follows, all from one sample in a study of shared clonotypes between healthy human individuals. Generated by immunoSEQ multiplex PCR, the TCRdb table keeps only in-frame clones and is missing some. In the table there are hundreds of thousands of clones, over 95% of which are singletons. Material for sequencing was naive CD8+ T cells sorted from blood. These TCRs come from a woman in her twenties or thirties in good health. CDR3s include the opening cysteine and the closing phenylalanine or tryptophan. A D gene is named only where the DNA matches it firmly.

TRBJ1-1	TRBD1	TRBV5-1	CASKVLGQGTPYTEAFF	TGCGCCAGCAAGGTATTGGGACAGGGGACTCCTTACACTGAAGCTTTCTTT
TRBJ2-7	.	TRBV28	CASSTRAWQTYEQYF	TGTGCCAGCAGTACTCGTGCTTGGCAAACCTACGAGCAGTACTTC
TRBJ2-1	.	TRBV5-4	CASRLLGEQFF	TGTGCCAGCAGATTATTAGGTGAGCAGTTCTTC
TRBJ1-5	.	TRBV28	CASSLSGRYNQPQHF	TGTGCCAGCAGTTTATCTGGCAGGTACAATCAGCCCCAGCATTTT
TRBJ1-2	TRBD1	TRBV9	CASSGTVNYGYTF	TGTGCCAGCAGTGGGACAGTGAACTATGGCTACACCTTC
TRBJ1-3	.	TRBV2	CASSGGTGTFGNTIYF	TGTGCCAGCAGTGGGGGAACGGGAACCTTTGGAAACACCATATATTTT
TRBJ2-2	.	TRBV28	CASSGDTYTGELFF	TGTGCCAGCAGTGGGGACACCTACACCGGGGAGCTGTTTTTT
TRBJ2-1	.	TRBV28	CASSLLGYNEQFF	TGTGCCAGCAGTTTACTAGGTTACAATGAGCAGTTCTTC
TRBJ1-1	TRBD1	TRBV7-2	CASSLRTGEPEAFF	TGTGCCAGCAGCCTTCGGACAGGGGAGCCTGAAGCTTTCTTT
TRBJ1-1	TRBD1	TRBV13	CASSLRGHTEAFF	TGTGCCAGCAGCTTAAGGGGGCACACTGAAGCTTTCTTT
TRBJ2-7	.	TRBV5-6	CASRTDNSYEQYF	TGTGCCAGCAGGACAGACAACTCCTACGAGCAGTACTTC
TRBJ2-7	TRBD1	TRBV19	CASSIGDRGPTYEQYF	TGTGCCAGTAGTATCGGTGACAGGGGCCCGACCTACGAGCAGTACTTC